Here is one TCR beta chain with its context. Its antigen is still unknown. This entry comes from a study of blood T cells in healthy people across ages. Study conclusions and caveats: Fewer expanded clones and more diversity marked long-lived versus aged donors.

Individuals who donated were healthy Caucasians from Russia aged about 6 to 90. This CDR3 is 14 amino acids long. The germline V gene has CDR1 DFQATT and CDR2 SNEGSKA (reference sequence). Alongside a J-beta primer mix, a sample-barcoded 5' primer served in a second PCR lasting roughly 7 to 12 cycles. TCRdb re-analysed the 5' RACE reads in MiXCR, keeping a single row per CDR3 protein. The sample consists of 700,000 or so distinct CDR3 sequences, approximately 22% of them appearing once. Material for sequencing was blood. V usage is TRBV20-1 and J usage is TRBJ2-7; 11 nucleotides agree with TRBD2. The end of the DNA aligns better with TRBJ2-1, so the J call may be wrong. This receptor was identified in a man between 65 and 85 years old in good health. The CDR3 spells CSARASGRINEQFF. In DNA form, the CDR3 reads TGCAGTGCTAGAGCTAGCGGGAGGATCAATGAGCAGTTCTTC.